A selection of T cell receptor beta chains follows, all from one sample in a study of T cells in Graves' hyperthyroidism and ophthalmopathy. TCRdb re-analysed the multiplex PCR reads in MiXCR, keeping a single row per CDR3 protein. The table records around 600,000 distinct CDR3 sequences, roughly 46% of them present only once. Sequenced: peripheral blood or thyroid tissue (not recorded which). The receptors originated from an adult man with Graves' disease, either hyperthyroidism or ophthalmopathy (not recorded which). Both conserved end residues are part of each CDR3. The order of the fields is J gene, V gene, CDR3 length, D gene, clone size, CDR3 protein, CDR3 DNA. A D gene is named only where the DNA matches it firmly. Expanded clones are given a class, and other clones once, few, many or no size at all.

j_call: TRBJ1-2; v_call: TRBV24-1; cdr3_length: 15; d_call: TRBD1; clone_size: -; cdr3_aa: CASSGRTGRDYGYTF; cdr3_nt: TGTGCCAGCAGTGGAAGGACAGGAAGGGACTATGGCTACACCTTC
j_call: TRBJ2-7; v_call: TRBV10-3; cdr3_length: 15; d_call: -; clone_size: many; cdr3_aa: CAIASGGGLAYEQYF; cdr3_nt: TGTGCCATCGCTTCCGGGGGAGGTCTAGCCTACGAGCAGTACTTC
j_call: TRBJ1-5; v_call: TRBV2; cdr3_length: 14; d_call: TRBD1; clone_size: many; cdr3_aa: CASTLDRGGQPQHF; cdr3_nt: TGTGCCAGCACACTAGACAGGGGGGGCCAGCCCCAGCATTTT
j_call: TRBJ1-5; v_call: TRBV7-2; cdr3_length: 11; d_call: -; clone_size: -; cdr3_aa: CASSPFQPQHF; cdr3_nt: TGTGCCAGCAGCCCCTTTCAGCCCCAGCATTTT
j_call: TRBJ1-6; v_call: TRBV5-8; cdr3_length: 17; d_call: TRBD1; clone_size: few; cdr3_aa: CASSLGQGSSSNSPLHF; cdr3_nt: TGCGCCAGCAGCTTGGGACAGGGTTCCTCATCGAATTCACCCCTCCACTTT
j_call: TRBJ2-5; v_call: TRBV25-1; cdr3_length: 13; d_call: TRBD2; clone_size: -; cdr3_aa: CASNGGGQETQYF; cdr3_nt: TGTGCCAGCAACGGGGGGGGACAAGAGACCCAGTACTTC
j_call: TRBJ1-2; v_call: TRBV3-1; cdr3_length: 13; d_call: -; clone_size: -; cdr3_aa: CASSQPRAYGYTF; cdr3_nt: TGTGCCAGCAGCCAACCTCGGGCCTATGGCTACACCTTC
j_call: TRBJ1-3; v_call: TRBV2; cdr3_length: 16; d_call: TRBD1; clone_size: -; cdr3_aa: CASTQWTGKSGNTIYF; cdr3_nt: TGTGCCAGCACACAATGGACAGGGAAGTCTGGAAACACCATATATTTT
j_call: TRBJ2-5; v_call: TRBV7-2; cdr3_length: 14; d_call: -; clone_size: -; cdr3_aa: CASSLTGPAGTQYF; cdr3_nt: TGTGCCAGCAGCTTAACTGGACCGGCCGGGACCCAGTACTTC
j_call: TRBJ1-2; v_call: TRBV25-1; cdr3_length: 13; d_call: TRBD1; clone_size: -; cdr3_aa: CASTRTGGEGYTF; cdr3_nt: TGTGCCAGCACTAGAACAGGGGGCGAAGGCTACACCTTC
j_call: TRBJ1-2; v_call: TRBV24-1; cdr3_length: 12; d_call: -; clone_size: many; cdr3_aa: CAISRDNYGYTF; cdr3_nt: TGTGCCATCAGCAGGGATAACTATGGCTACACCTTC
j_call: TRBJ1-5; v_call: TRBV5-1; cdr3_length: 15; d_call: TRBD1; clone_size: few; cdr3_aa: CASSLGTGPYQPQHF; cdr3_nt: TGCGCCAGCAGCTTGGGGACAGGGCCTTATCAGCCCCAGCATTTT
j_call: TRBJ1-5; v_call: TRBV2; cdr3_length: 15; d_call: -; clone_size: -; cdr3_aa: CASSQAQGSTQPQHF; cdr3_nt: TGTGCCAGCAGCCAGGCACAGGGTTCGACTCAGCCCCAGCATTTT
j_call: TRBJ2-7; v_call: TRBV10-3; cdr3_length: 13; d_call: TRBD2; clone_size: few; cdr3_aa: CAISERETYEQYF; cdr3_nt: TGTGCCATCTCTGAGCGGGAAACCTACGAGCAGTACTTC
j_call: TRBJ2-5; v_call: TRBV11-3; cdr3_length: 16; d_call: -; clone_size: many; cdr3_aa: CASSRWDSLGQETQYF; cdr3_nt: TGTGCCAGCAGCCGTTGGGACTCGTTGGGCCAAGAGACCCAGTACTTC
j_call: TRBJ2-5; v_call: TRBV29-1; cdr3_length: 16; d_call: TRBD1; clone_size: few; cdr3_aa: CSVKQAGQGYQETQYF; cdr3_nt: TGCAGCGTCAAGCAAGCGGGACAGGGGTACCAAGAGACCCAGTACTTC
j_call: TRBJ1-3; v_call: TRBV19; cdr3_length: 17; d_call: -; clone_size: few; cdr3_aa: CASSMPTYEDSGNTIYF; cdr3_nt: TGTGCCAGTAGTATGCCTACGTATGAAGACTCTGGAAACACCATATATTTT
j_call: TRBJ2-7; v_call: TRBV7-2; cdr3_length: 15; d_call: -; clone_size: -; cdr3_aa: CASSLEGGYSYEQYF; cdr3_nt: TGTGCCAGCAGCTTAGAGGGGGGCTACTCCTACGAGCAGTACTTC
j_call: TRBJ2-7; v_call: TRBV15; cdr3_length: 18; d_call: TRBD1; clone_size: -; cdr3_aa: CATSRDLRRDRGTYEQYF; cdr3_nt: TGTGCCACCAGCAGAGATTTAAGAAGGGACAGGGGGACCTACGAGCAGTACTTC
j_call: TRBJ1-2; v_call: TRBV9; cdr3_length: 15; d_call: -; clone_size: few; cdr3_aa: CASSVGGRVTDGYTF; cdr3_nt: TGTGCCAGCAGCGTAGGAGGCAGGGTGACGGATGGCTACACCTTC
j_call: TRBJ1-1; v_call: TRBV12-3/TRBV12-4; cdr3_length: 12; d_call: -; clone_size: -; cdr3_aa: CASCGAYTEAFF; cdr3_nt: TGTGCCAGCTGCGGAGCATACACTGAAGCTTTCTTT
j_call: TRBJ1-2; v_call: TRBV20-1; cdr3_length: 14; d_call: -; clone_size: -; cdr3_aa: CSAPEEGTFYGYTF; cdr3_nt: TGCAGTGCTCCAGAGGAGGGGACTTTCTATGGCTACACCTTC
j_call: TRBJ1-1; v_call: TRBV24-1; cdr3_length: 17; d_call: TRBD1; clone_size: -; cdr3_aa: CASSPGTGRVINTEAFF; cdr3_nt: TGTGCCAGCAGCCCCGGGACAGGGCGTGTGATCAACACTGAAGCTTTCTTT
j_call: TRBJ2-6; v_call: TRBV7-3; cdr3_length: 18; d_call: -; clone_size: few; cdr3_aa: CASSLFGGAVSGANVLTF; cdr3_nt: TGTGCCAGCAGCTTATTTGGGGGGGCAGTCTCTGGTGCCAACGTCCTGACTTTC
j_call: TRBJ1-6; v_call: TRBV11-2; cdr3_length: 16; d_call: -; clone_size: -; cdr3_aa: CASTLGSRTYNSPLHF; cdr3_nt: TGTGCCAGCACCCTAGGCAGCAGAACCTATAATTCACCCCTCCACTTT
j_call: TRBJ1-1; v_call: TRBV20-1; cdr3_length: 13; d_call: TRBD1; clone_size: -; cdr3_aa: CSEEQGMNTEAFF; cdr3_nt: TGCAGTGAAGAACAGGGGATGAACACTGAAGCTTTCTTT
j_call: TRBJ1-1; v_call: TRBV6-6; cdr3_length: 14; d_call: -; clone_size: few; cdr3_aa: CASKLSGVNTEAFF; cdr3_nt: TGTGCCAGCAAACTCTCAGGGGTAAACACTGAAGCTTTCTTT